The rows below give T cell receptor delta chains drawn from one sample of a study of gamma-delta chains in newborns, infants, children. TCRdb repeated clone calling on the reads with CATT. The profile shows fewer than 15,000 delta-chain clones, 7% to 7.5% of them singletons. The sequenced sample consisted of blood. The receptors derive from a child who was a newborn, infant or young child, either healthy, febrile or measles-vaccinated (not recorded which). CDR3s include the opening cysteine and the closing phenylalanine or tryptophan. A D gene is named only where the DNA matches it firmly. Part of the rows lack a size; the others show once, few, many or a class for expanded clones.

D gene: TRDD3
V gene: TRDV2
clone size: many
J gene: TRDJ2
CDR3 DNA: TGTGCCTGTGACACTCTCGAGAAGAAGGGGGGATACGCAGCACAACTCTTCTTT
CDR3 protein: CACDTLEKKGGYAAQLFF

D gene: .
V gene: TRDV2
clone size: few
J gene: TRDJ3
CDR3 DNA: TGTGCCTGTGACACCGGGGGCTTTTCCTGGGACACCCGACAGCTGTTTTTC
CDR3 protein: CACDTGGFSWDTRQLFF

D gene: TRDD3
V gene: TRDV3
clone size: few
J gene: TRDJ1
CDR3 DNA: TGTGCCTTTACTGGGGGGTACACCGATAAACTCATCTTT
CDR3 protein: CAFTGGYTDKLIF

D gene: TRDD3
V gene: TRDV2
clone size: .
J gene: TRDJ3
CDR3 DNA: TGTGCCTGTGACACCGGGAGTGGGGGATATTCCTCCTGGGACACCCGCCAGATGTTTTTC
CDR3 protein: CACDTGSGGYSSWDTRQMFF

D gene: .
V gene: TRDV2
clone size: few
J gene: TRDJ3
CDR3 DNA: TGTGCCTGTGACACCGTGGTGGGGCCCATCTCCTGGGACACCCGACAGATGTTTTTC
CDR3 protein: CACDTVVGPISWDTRQMFF

D gene: TRDD3
V gene: TRDV1
clone size: few
J gene: TRDJ3
CDR3 DNA: TGTGCTCTTGGGGAACTGGGGGATACCTCCTGGGACACCCGACAGATGTTTTTC
CDR3 protein: CALGELGDTSWDTRQMFF

D gene: TRDD3
V gene: TRDV2
clone size: few
J gene: TRDJ2
CDR3 DNA: TGTGCCTGTGACACTGGGGGATACCTGACAGCACAACTCTTCTTT
CDR3 protein: CACDTGGYLTAQLFF

D gene: TRDD3
V gene: TRDV2
clone size: medium-sized
J gene: TRDJ2
CDR3 DNA: TGTGCCTGTGACACCTGGGGGATACGCTTGACAGCACAACTCTTCTTT
CDR3 protein: CACDTWGIRLTAQLFF

D gene: TRDD3
V gene: TRDV1
clone size: few
J gene: TRDJ2
CDR3 DNA: TGTGCTCTTGGGAACCAACTGGGGGTACGCGGGGCAGCACAACTCTTCTTT
CDR3 protein: CALGNQLGVRGAAQLFF

D gene: TRDD3
V gene: TRDV2
clone size: few
J gene: TRDJ3
CDR3 DNA: TGTGCCTGTGACTACTGGGGGTCGTCCTGGGACACCCGACAGATGTTTTTC
CDR3 protein: CACDYWGSSWDTRQMFF

D gene: TRDD3
V gene: TRDV2
clone size: few
J gene: TRDJ3
CDR3 DNA: TGTGCCTGTGACACGATAACGGTACTGGGGGATGGTTCCTGGGACACCCGACAGATGTTTTTC
CDR3 protein: CACDTITVLGDGSWDTRQMFF

D gene: .
V gene: TRDV2
clone size: few
J gene: TRDJ1
CDR3 DNA: TGTGCCTGTGACACCTGGGGACCCGGTGGTAAACTCATCTTT
CDR3 protein: CACDTWGPGGKLIF

D gene: .
V gene: TRDV2
clone size: few
J gene: TRDJ3
CDR3 DNA: TGTGCCTGTGACAAGGTGGGGGGACTCTCCTGGGACACCCGACAGATGTTTTTC
CDR3 protein: CACDKVGGLSWDTRQMFF

D gene: TRDD3
V gene: TRDV2
clone size: medium-sized
J gene: TRDJ3
CDR3 DNA: TGTGCCTGTGACTCTCTACTGGGGGATAGCTCCTGGGACACCCGACAGATGTTTTTC
CDR3 protein: CACDSLLGDSSWDTRQMFF

D gene: TRDD3
V gene: TRDV2
clone size: few
J gene: TRDJ3
CDR3 DNA: TGTGCCTGTGACACCGCAGGGGATAGCTGGGACACCCGACAGATGTTTTTC
CDR3 protein: CACDTAGDSWDTRQMFF

D gene: .
V gene: TRDV2
clone size: few
J gene: TRDJ3
CDR3 DNA: TGTGCCTGTGACACCGCTGGGTTAAGCTCCTGGGGCACCCGACAGATGTTTTTC
CDR3 protein: CACDTAGLSSWGTRQMFF

D gene: .
V gene: TRDV2
clone size: .
J gene: TRDJ3
CDR3 DNA: TGTGCCTGTGACACCGTAAGAGGGGATTATTCCTGGGACACCCGACGGATGTTTTTC
CDR3 protein: CACDTVRGDYSWDTRRMFF

D gene: TRDD3
V gene: TRDV2
clone size: few
J gene: TRDJ3
CDR3 DNA: TGTGCCTGTGACACCGGCTGGGGGATACTCACCTGGGACACCCGACAGATGTTTTTC
CDR3 protein: CACDTGWGILTWDTRQMFF

D gene: TRDD3
V gene: TRDV2
clone size: few
J gene: TRDJ3
CDR3 DNA: TGTGCCTGTGACGCCTGGGGGTCCTGGGACACCCGACAGATGTTTTTC
CDR3 protein: CACDAWGSWDTRQMFF

D gene: TRDD3
V gene: TRDV2
clone size: large
J gene: TRDJ3
CDR3 DNA: TGTGCCTGTGACGTACTGGGGGACTCCTGGGACACCCGACAGATGTTTTTC
CDR3 protein: CACDVLGDSWDTRQMFF

D gene: .
V gene: TRDV2
clone size: .
J gene: TRDJ3
CDR3 DNA: TGTGCCTGTGACACCCGGTGGGATCTGAGCTCCTGGGACACCCGACAGATGTTTTTC
CDR3 protein: CACDTRWDLSSWDTRQMFF

D gene: TRDD3
V gene: TRDV2
clone size: few
J gene: TRDJ3
CDR3 DNA: TGTGCCTGTGACATACTGGGGGATATCGGACCGTCCTGGGACACCCGACAGATGTTTTTC
CDR3 protein: CACDILGDIGPSWDTRQMFF

D gene: TRDD3
V gene: TRDV2
clone size: medium-sized
J gene: TRDJ3
CDR3 DNA: TGTGCCTGTGACACTGGGGGATACGCATCCTGGGACACCCGACAGATGTTTTTC
CDR3 protein: CACDTGGYASWDTRQMFF

D gene: TRDD3
V gene: TRDV2
clone size: medium-sized
J gene: TRDJ3
CDR3 DNA: TGTGCCTGTGACACCGTGGGGGATACGTCCTGGGACACCCGACAGATGTTTTTC
CDR3 protein: CACDTVGDTSWDTRQMFF

D gene: TRDD3
V gene: TRDV2
clone size: .
J gene: TRDJ3
CDR3 DNA: TGTGCCTGTGATAACGTACTGGGGGATACTGGAGCTCCCTGGGACACCCGACAGATGTTTTTC
CDR3 protein: CACDNVLGDTGAPWDTRQMFF

D gene: TRDD3
V gene: TRDV2
clone size: .
J gene: TRDJ3
CDR3 DNA: TGTGCCTGTGACACTGGGGGATACTGGACCTGGGACACCCGACAGATGTTTTTC
CDR3 protein: CACDTGGYWTWDTRQMFF

D gene: TRDD3
V gene: TRDV2
clone size: .
J gene: TRDJ3
CDR3 DNA: TGTGCCTGGTTTTACTGGGGATCTTGCTCCTGGGACACCCGACAGATGTTTTTC
CDR3 protein: CAWFYWGSCSWDTRQMFF

D gene: TRDD3
V gene: TRDV2
clone size: .
J gene: TRDJ3
CDR3 DNA: TGTGCCTGTGACATACTGGGGGATACGGTCCGAAGCTCCTGGGACACCCGGCAGATGTTTTTC
CDR3 protein: CACDILGDTVRSSWDTRQMFF

D gene: TRDD3
V gene: TRDV2
clone size: .
J gene: TRDJ3
CDR3 DNA: TGTGCCTGTGACACTTTAAACACTGGGGGATACTCCTGGGACACCCGACAGATGTTTTTC
CDR3 protein: CACDTLNTGGYSWDTRQMFF

D gene: .
V gene: TRDV2
clone size: few
J gene: TRDJ3
CDR3 DNA: TGTGCCTGTGACACCGTGGGGGGAAGCTCCTGGGACGCCCGACAGATGTTTTTC
CDR3 protein: CACDTVGGSSWDARQMFF

D gene: TRDD3
V gene: TRDV2
clone size: .
J gene: TRDJ3
CDR3 DNA: TGTGCCTGTGACAGCTACTGGGGGATACGCTCCTGGGACACCCGACAGATGTTTTTC
CDR3 protein: CACDSYWGIRSWDTRQMFF

D gene: TRDD3
V gene: TRDV2
clone size: few
J gene: TRDJ3
CDR3 DNA: TGTGCCTGTGACACCGTACTGGGGGGTCCCAGCTCCTGGGACACCCGACAGATGTTTTTC
CDR3 protein: CACDTVLGGPSSWDTRQMFF

D gene: TRDD3
V gene: TRDV2
clone size: .
J gene: TRDJ3
CDR3 DNA: TGTGCCCGTGACACCATTAGCTGGGGGAGCTCCTGGGACACCCGACAGATGTTTTTC
CDR3 protein: CARDTISWGSSWDTRQMFF

D gene: TRDD3
V gene: TRDV2
clone size: medium-sized
J gene: TRDJ3
CDR3 DNA: TGTGCCTGTGACGTACTGGGGGATAGACCCTCCTGGGACACCCGACAGATGTTTTTC
CDR3 protein: CACDVLGDRPSWDTRQMFF

D gene: TRDD3
V gene: TRDV2
clone size: .
J gene: TRDJ2
CDR3 DNA: TGTGCCTGTGACCCCTTGGGGGATAAAGGCGTGACAGCACAACTCTTCTTT
CDR3 protein: CACDPLGDKGVTAQLFF

D gene: TRDD3
V gene: TRDV2
clone size: .
J gene: TRDJ3
CDR3 DNA: TGTGCCTGTGACTCATACTGGGGGGTAAGCTCCTGGGACACCCGACAGATGTTTTTC
CDR3 protein: CACDSYWGVSSWDTRQMFF

D gene: .
V gene: TRDV2
clone size: .
J gene: TRDJ3
CDR3 DNA: TGTGCCTGTGACACCGTGCGGGGGGCGAGCTCCTGGGACACCCGACAGATGTTTTTC
CDR3 protein: CACDTVRGASSWDTRQMFF

D gene: TRDD3
V gene: TRDV2
clone size: few
J gene: TRDJ3
CDR3 DNA: TGTGCCTGTGACCACTGGGGGATGAAGGGGGACACCCGACAGATGTTTTTC
CDR3 protein: CACDHWGMKGDTRQMFF

D gene: TRDD3
V gene: TRDV2
clone size: .
J gene: TRDJ3
CDR3 DNA: TGTGCCTGTGACACCGCGCAAGGTACTGGGGGATACTCCTGGGACACCCGACAGATGTTTTTC
CDR3 protein: CACDTAQGTGGYSWDTRQMFF

D gene: TRDD3
V gene: TRDV2
clone size: .
J gene: TRDJ3
CDR3 DNA: TGTGCCCGTGACACCGTATGGTTTGGGGGATCCTGGGACGCCCGACAGATGTTTTTC
CDR3 protein: CARDTVWFGGSWDARQMFF